The sequence of this TCR beta chain was determined in a study of patients and donors after allogeneic stem cell transplantation. Trimming stripped 5 bases from V and 2 bases from J, with 4 bases between. The length of the CDR3 is 12 residues. This clonotype was found many times. Each CDR3 protein is one row after TCRdb ran MiXCR on the RT-PCR reads. Of 150,000 to 200,000 distinct CDR3 sequences listed, approximately 24% are singletons. The sequencing input was blood, either unsorted or a sorted T cell fraction (not recorded which). The receptor was isolated from a human donor who was either an allogeneic HSCT recipient or a stem cell or donor lymphocyte infusion donor (not recorded which). It is not recorded whose cells these are; they may come from a transplant donor. The gene calls are TRBV12-3 or TRBV12-4 and TRBJ1-5; no reliable D call. CDR3 in amino acids: CASSRGNQPQHF. CDR3 DNA sequence: TGTGCCAGCAGTCGGGGCAATCAGCCCCAGCATTTT.